This TCR beta chain was profiled in a study of response to subunit inactivated influenza vaccine. General study findings and limits: New T cells are recruited in small numbers by each seasonal influenza vaccination, according to the authors' suggestion.

One entry per CDR3 protein results from TCRdb running MiXCR on the RT-PCR reads. The repertoire holds 150,000 to 200,000 distinct CDR3 sequences, with about 11% as singletons. There are 14 residues in the CDR3. After removal of 1 base from V and 10 bases from J, the junction contained 7 bases not matched to a gene. Germline V CDR1 and CDR2: SGHNT, YENEEA. As for this clonotype: The antigen is not known.

The gene calls are TRBV11-3 and TRBJ2-1, with TRBD2 matching 7 bases. Source: CD8+ T cells sorted from PBMCs, taken approximately 25 months after vaccination. This sequence was found in a man in his fifties or sixties who received an inactivated influenza vaccine. The CDR3 protein is CASSLGTSTSEQFF. The CDR3 DNA reads TGTGCCAGCAGCTTAGGGACTAGTACAAGCGAGCAGTTCTTC.